A selection of T cell receptor beta chains follows, all from one sample in a study. TCRdb itself ran the RT-PCR reads through MiXCR, one entry per CDR3 protein. The sample consists of about 680,000 distinct CDR3 sequences, 11% to 15% of them appearing once. Source material: memory CD4+ T cells from blood. All receptors come from a female donor in good health, serving as a healthy control. Both conserved end residues are part of each CDR3. A D gene is named only where the DNA matches it firmly. Clone size is shown for a subset of rows, as once, few, many or a class of expanded clone.

j_call v_call cdr3_length d_call clone_size cdr3_nt cdr3_aa
TRBJ2-1 TRBV7-2 17 TRBD1 . TGTGCCAGCAGCGGCAGACAGGGAGCCAGCTCCTACAATGAGCAGTTCTTC CASSGRQGASSYNEQFF
TRBJ2-7 TRBV4-3 17 TRBD2 many TGCGCCAGCAGCCAAGCCCTAGCGGGAAGCAACTCCTACGAGCAGTACTTC CASSQALAGSNSYEQYF
TRBJ2-2 TRBV9 16 . many TGTGCCAGCAGCCCAAGCGTCGGGACCCACACCGGGGAGCTGTTTTTT CASSPSVGTHTGELFF
TRBJ2-1 TRBV7-3 18 TRBD2 . TGTGCCAGCAGCTCGGGACTAGCGGGAGGCTCCTGGTCCAATGAGCAGTTCTTC CASSSGLAGGSWSNEQFF
TRBJ2-7 TRBV7-2 14 TRBD1 many TGTGCCAGCAGCTTCAGTTGGACAGGAGACGAGCAGTACTTC CASSFSWTGDEQYF
TRBJ2-2 TRBV4-3 18 . many TGCGCCAGCAGCCAAGAAAGGATATATGGGACCGCCGCGCGGGAGCTGTTTTTT CASSQERIYGTAARELFF
TRBJ1-1 TRBV7-9 12 . many TGTGCCAGCAGATTAACAGGGTCTGAAGCTTTCTTT CASRLTGSEAFF
TRBJ1-5 TRBV6-5 16 TRBD1 . TGTGCCAGCAGAGTAGACAGGGTGGGTCGCGGGCAGCCCCAGCATTTT CASRVDRVGRGQPQHF
TRBJ1-2 TRBV20-1 13 . few TGCAGTGCTAGAGGGGACGGCCGCTATGGCTACACCTTC CSARGDGRYGYTF
TRBJ2-5 TRBV10-3 15 TRBD1 few TGTGCCATCAGTGAGGGACAGGGGCGAGGAGAGACCCAGTACTTC CAISEGQGRGETQYF
TRBJ2-3 TRBV5-1 15 . few TGCGCCAGCAGCTCGCTCGGTTTGAGCGAAGATACGCAGTATTTT CASSSLGLSEDTQYF
TRBJ2-1 TRBV7-2 15 TRBD2 many TGTGCCAGCAGCTTAGGACTAGCGGGGGGTCAAGAGCAGTTCTTC CASSLGLAGGQEQFF
TRBJ2-7 TRBV6-5 14 . many TGTGCCAGCAGTAGAGACACTGACTCCTACGAGCAGTACTTC CASSRDTDSYEQYF
TRBJ2-3 TRBV20-1 15 TRBD2 many TGCAGTGCTAGATCGAGCGGGGCGGTCCATGGTACGCAGTATTTT CSARSSGAVHGTQYF
TRBJ1-1 TRBV29-1 12 . . TGCAGCGCCAGGGAAGACTGGGCTGAAGCTTTCTTT CSAREDWAEAFF
TRBJ2-3 TRBV7-2 14 TRBD2 few TGTGCCAGCAGCTTAGGCGGGGGAATGGTTACGCAGTATTTT CASSLGGGMVTQYF
TRBJ2-2 TRBV11-2 12 . few TGTGCCAGCAGCCTATACGGCGGGGAGCTGTTTTTT CASSLYGGELFF
TRBJ2-1 TRBV7-2 16 TRBD2 few TGTGCCAGCAGCTTAGGGGCGGGAGGAACCTACAATGAGCAGTTCTTC CASSLGAGGTYNEQFF
TRBJ2-5 TRBV6-2/TRBV6-3 13 TRBD2 few TGTGCCAGCAGTGAACTAGCGGAAGAGACCCAGTACTTC CASSELAEETQYF
TRBJ2-3 TRBV7-2 15 . . TGTGCCAGCAGCTTATCGGGGGCCCACACAGATACGCAGTATTTT CASSLSGAHTDTQYF
TRBJ2-7 TRBV12-3/TRBV12-4 15 . many TGTGCCAGCAGTTCGGTGGGTAGGCTGTCCTACGAGCAGTACTTC CASSSVGRLSYEQYF
TRBJ2-7 TRBV20-1 11 . many TGCAGTGCTCAACCTAGCCACGAGCAGTACTTC CSAQPSHEQYF
TRBJ1-5 TRBV6-6 16 . many TGTGCCAGCAGCACACAGGGAGGTCTGAGCAATCAGCCCCAGCATTTT CASSTQGGLSNQPQHF
TRBJ2-7 TRBV30 12 . . TGTGCCTGGAGTGTACGAGGTCTCGAGCAGTACTTC CAWSVRGLEQYF
TRBJ1-2 TRBV7-9 16 TRBD1 few TGTGCCAGCAGCTTAGGGGACCGGGACAGCGTCTATGGCTACACCTTC CASSLGDRDSVYGYTF
TRBJ2-7 TRBV12-3/TRBV12-4 12 TRBD2 many TGTGCCAGCAGCCAGGGACTAGCGGGATGGTACTTC CASSQGLAGWYF
TRBJ1-2 TRBV12-3/TRBV12-4 16 . many TGTGCCAGCAGTCCTTCCGAGGGCAGGGTCTCTAGAGGCTACACCTTC CASSPSEGRVSRGYTF
TRBJ2-7 TRBV7-9 11 . . TGTGCCAGCAGCCCATATAGGGAGCAGTACTTC CASSPYREQYF
TRBJ1-2 TRBV28 13 . many TGTGCCAGCAGTGAGGACGGAGGGTATGGCTACACCTTC CASSEDGGYGYTF
TRBJ1-4 TRBV30 15 . . TGTGCCTGGAGTGTACAAGGGCTCCCGAATGAAAAACTGTTTTTT CAWSVQGLPNEKLFF
TRBJ2-7 TRBV5-1 14 . few TGCGCCAGCAGCTCATCCCCTGGGGGGAGCGAGCAGTACTTC CASSSSPGGSEQYF
TRBJ1-1 TRBV12-3/TRBV12-4 13 . few TGTGCCAGCAGTTCATACAGTTACACTGAAGCTTTCTTT CASSSYSYTEAFF
TRBJ2-1 TRBV12-3/TRBV12-4 15 TRBD2 many TGTGCCAGCAGCCCAGCGGGGGGCTTTTACAATGAGCAGTTCTTC CASSPAGGFYNEQFF
TRBJ2-3 TRBV7-9 16 TRBD1 . TGTGCCAGCAGCCACGGGGACAGGGTATCCACAGATACGCAGTATTTT CASSHGDRVSTDTQYF
TRBJ2-7 TRBV10-3 16 TRBD2 many TGTGCCATCAGGACTCAGGGACTAGCGGGAACCTACGAGCAGTACTTC CAIRTQGLAGTYEQYF
TRBJ1-2 TRBV20-1 13 . . TGCAGTGCTAGGGTCAGAGAGATCTATGGCTACACCTTC CSARVREIYGYTF
TRBJ2-1 TRBV15 13 . . TGTGCCACCAGCAGAGATCTACGAGGGGAGCAGTTCTTC CATSRDLRGEQFF
TRBJ1-1 TRBV30 11 . . TGTGCCTGGAGTCCCCAGTCTGAAGCTTTCTTT CAWSPQSEAFF
TRBJ2-1 TRBV24-1 16 TRBD2 many TGTGCCACCAGTGATTTGGGGCTAGCGGGAGCGAATGAGCAGTTCTTC CATSDLGLAGANEQFF
TRBJ1-1 TRBV7-2 15 . . TGTGCCAGCAGCGAACAGGGCGGTCGGAACACTGAAGCTTTCTTT CASSEQGGRNTEAFF
TRBJ2-1 TRBV12-3/TRBV12-4 15 TRBD2 . TGTGCCAGCACCTGGGGGGGGAGCTCCTACAATGAGCAGTTCTTC CASTWGGSSYNEQFF
TRBJ1-2 TRBV27 12 TRBD1 few TGTGCCAGCAGACAAACAGGGGAAGGCTACACCTTC CASRQTGEGYTF